The 26 T cell receptor beta chains below all came from one sample that was sequenced in a study of spatial heterogeneity in lung cancer. TCRdb itself ran the 5' RACE reads through MiXCR, one entry per CDR3 protein. This sample yields about 38,000 distinct CDR3 sequences, of which 6.5% to 8.5% are seen a single time; 25% to 30% belongs to the top ten. The time point here: sample taken at primary tumor resection. This material consisted of PBMCs, taken at surgery. These receptors originate from a male donor with early-stage non-small cell lung cancer.

The chain combines TRBV18 with TRBJ2-7; tentatively, D is TRBD1 (5 bases). This CDR3 has 14 amino acids. From germline, CDR1 is KGHSH and CDR2 LQKENI. With 0 bases removed from V and 9 bases from J, the gap between germline ends came to 15 bases. The CDR3 loop is CASSPPDSSFGQYV. CDR3 nucleotide sequence: TGTGCCAGCTCACCACCCGACAGTTCATTTGGGCAGTACGTC.

The rearrangement links TRBV2 to TRBJ2-3; 10 nucleotides agree with TRBD1. The CDR3 sequence is 14 residues long. J was trimmed by 3 bases and V by 4 bases; bases with no gene match: 1. From germline, CDR1 is SNHLY and CDR2 FYNNEI. The CDR3 is CASSGQGATDTQYF. The CDR3, as DNA: TGTGCCAGCAGTGGACAGGGGGCAACAGATACGCAGTATTTT.

The sample holds many counts of this clonotype. The chain recombines TRBV5-1 with TRBJ2-7; D unresolved. The germline V gene encodes CDR1 SGHRS and CDR2 YFSETQ. The V end lost 1 base, the J end lost 10 bases, and 12 bases lay between the germline ends. The CDR3 is 12 amino acids. Here the CDR3 reads CASSLSSVGQYV. CDR3 nucleotides: TGCGCCAGCAGCTTGTCCTCGGTCGGCCAGTACGTC.

This clonotype was found many times. V and J are TRBV6-2 or TRBV6-3 and TRBJ2-7, with TRBD1 identical over 7 bases. From germline, CDR1 is MNHEY and CDR2 SVGEGT. The CDR3 runs to 13 residues. The ends lost 6 bases at V and 6 bases at J; junction bases unmatched: 8. This CDR3 reads CASRIDRAGEQYV. As DNA, the CDR3 is TGTGCCAGCAGGATCGACAGGGCGGGCGAGCAGTACGTC.

This clonotype was recorded at least ten times. The CDR3: CASSLDGGGSQPQHF. In nucleotides, the CDR3 is TGCGCCAGCAGCTTGGATGGCGGGGGGAGTCAGCCCCAGCATTTT. This chain links TRBV5-1 with TRBJ1-5; D is perhaps TRBD1 (5 bases). V gave up 0 bases and J gave up 6 bases, with 13 bases separating them. Germline V gene sequence: CDR1 SGHRS, CDR2 YFSETQ. The CDR3 runs 15 residues.

This clonotype was counted ten times or more. CDR3 in amino acids: CASSQHRNSGNTIYF. The CDR3, as DNA: TGTGCCAGCAGCCAACACAGGAACTCTGGAAACACCATATATTTT. The chain is built from TRBV6-5 and TRBJ1-3; a possible D gene is TRBD1 (5 bases). The germline V and J ends were trimmed by 6 bases and 0 bases, with 12 bases remaining between them. In germline, CDR1 is MNHEY, CDR2 SVGAGI. This CDR3 has 15 amino acids.

This clonotype was seen at least ten times. The chain joins TRBV5-1 to TRBJ1-1; perhaps TRBD1 as D (5 bases). Trimming pared 4 bases from V and 0 bases from J, leaving 7 bases between. The CDR3 covers 13 residues. Per germline, CDR1 SGHRS and CDR2 YFSETQ. CDR3 region: CASSPRVNTEAFF. In DNA form, the CDR3 reads TGCGCCAGCAGCCCCAGGGTGAACACTGAAGCTTTCTTT.

CDR3 protein: CSARDDGGTEAFF. The CDR3, as DNA: TGCAGTGCTAGAGATGACGGGGGCACTGAAGCTTTCTTT. This chain links TRBV20-1 with TRBJ1-1; the D gene is possibly TRBD1 (5 bases). The CDR3 is made up of 13 amino acids. The germline CDR1 and CDR2 sequences are DFQATT and SNEGSKA (reference sequence). The V gene lost 0 bases and the J gene lost 4 bases, with 9 bases spanning the gap.

A few counts support this clonotype. The chain combines TRBV10-3 with TRBJ2-3, with D hard to call. This CDR3 spans 13 amino acids. Germline CDR1 and CDR2: ENHRY and SYGVKD. V lost 7 bases, J lost 2 bases, and 10 bases lay in between. The CDR3 is CAITPGYTDTQYF. The CDR3 DNA reads as TGTGCCATCACTCCCGGGTACACAGATACGCAGTATTTT.

At least ten counts were recorded for this clonotype. The chain carries TRBV24-1 and TRBJ2-1, with D possibly matching TRBD1 (6 bases). The CDR3 is 17 residues long. V lost 3 bases and J 6 bases, leaving 20 bases between the germline ends. Germline CDR1 reads KGHDR; CDR2 reads SFDVKD. CDR3 DNA sequence: TGTGCCACCAGTGATCGGGCCACCAGGGGTCTTGGCAATGAGCAGTTCTTC. This sequence encodes CATSDRATRGLGNEQFF.

At least ten counts were recorded for this clonotype. This chain connects TRBV7-9 to TRBJ1-1, with 11 nucleotides matching TRBD1. CDR1 and CDR2 (germline): SEHNR, FQNEAQ (reference sequence). V trimming: 6 bases; J trimming: 9 bases; junction bases outside the gene matches: 12. The CDR3 sequence is 15 residues long. The CDR3: CASSPGRTGGVKAFF. CDR3 sequence (DNA): TGTGCCAGCAGTCCGGGGCGGACAGGGGGCGTGAAAGCTTTCTTT.

There are many counts of this clonotype. The rearrangement joins TRBV7-9 to TRBJ1-4; D is perhaps TRBD1 (5 bases). CDR1 is SEHNR, CDR2 FQNEAQ, per germline (reference sequence). The CDR3 loop spans 11 amino acids. Trimming removed 6 bases from V and 8 bases from J, with 7 bases in between. The CDR3, as DNA: TGTGCCAGCAGACAGGAGGAAAAACTGTTTTTT. Translation gives CASRQEEKLFF.

This sequence joins TRBV11-1 and TRBJ2-5, with TRBD2 matching 9 bases. The CDR3 has 14 amino acids. V lost 2 bases, J lost 5 bases, and 3 bases stayed unmatched. Germline V gene data show CDR1 as SGHAT and CDR2 as FQDESV (reference sequence). In nucleotides, the CDR3 is TGTGCCAGCAGCTTACAGCGGGGGGCCGAGACCCAGTACTTC. Protein product: CASSLQRGAETQYF.

This clonotype appeared a few times. The chain is built from TRBV6-2 or TRBV6-3 and TRBJ1-2; D is uncertain. CDR3 length: 14 amino acids. Looked up from germline, CDR1 is MNHEY and CDR2 is SVGEGT. Between the trimmed V and J ends, which lost 4 bases and 2 bases, there was a span of 11 bases. The CDR3: CASSWVRSNYGYTF. As DNA, the CDR3 is TGTGCCAGCAGTTGGGTGCGGTCCAACTATGGCTACACCTTC.

This clonotype was counted ten times or more. The chain recombines TRBV29-1 with TRBJ2-7; tentatively, D is TRBD1 or TRBD2 (5 bases each). The CDR3 is 13 residues long. Deletions cut 3 bases from V and 5 bases from J, with 14 bases between. Per the germline V gene, CDR1 is SQVTM and CDR2 is ANQGSEA. CDR3 protein: CSVDSGPMNEQYF. DNA of the CDR3: TGCAGCGTTGATTCGGGGCCGATGAACGAGCAGTACTTC.

V usage is TRBV3-1 and J usage is TRBJ1-5; D unclear. The length of the CDR3 is 13 residues. The V end lost 0 bases, the J end lost 6 bases, and 6 bases lay between the germline ends. CDR1 and CDR2 (germline): LGHDT, YNNKEL (reference sequence). The CDR3 protein is CASSQDSGQPQHF. The CDR3, as DNA: TGTGCCAGCAGCCAAGATTCAGGTCAGCCCCAGCATTTT. The full variable domain, its missing parts supplied by reference TRBV3-1 and TRBJ1-5, is DTAVSQTPKYLVTQMGNDKSIKCEQNLGHDTMYWYKQDSKKFLKIMFSYNNKELIINETVPNRFSPKSPDKAHLNLHINSLELGDSAVYFCASSQDSGQPQHFGDGTRLSIL.

On this clonotype: This sequence may be a read error, since a much larger clone differs from it by one base. The rearrangement joins TRBV24-1 to TRBJ2-6; possible D gene TRBD1, 5 bases. The CDR3 length is 16 residues. The germline CDR1 and CDR2 sequences are KGHDR and SFDVKD. Here the CDR3 DNA reads TGTGCCGCCAGTGGTCGACAGAGCTCTGGGGCCAACGTCCTGACTTTC. This translates into CAASGRQSSGANVLTF.

At least ten counts were recorded for this clonotype. The chain carries TRBV7-2 and TRBJ1-1, with 8 bases identical to TRBD1. Trimming at V came to 3 bases and at J to 6 bases, leaving 9 bases not matched to a gene. The CDR3 covers 15 residues. Germline lookup yields CDR1 SGHTA and CDR2 FQGNSA. The DNA for the CDR3 is TGTGCCAGCAGCTTTTATGGACAGGGAGCTCCTGAAGCTTTCTTT. Amino acid sequence: CASSFYGQGAPEAFF.

Many counts were recorded for this clonotype. The chain is built from TRBV7-8 and TRBJ1-1; TRBD1 agrees at 10 bases. The germline V gene encodes CDR1 SGHVS and CDR2 FQNEAQ. V was clipped by 5 bases and J by 1 base; unmatched bases: 7. The CDR3 has 16 amino acids. The CDR3 DNA reads as TGTGCCAGCAGCCTCCGGGACAGGGGATCGAACACTGAAGCTTTCTTT. This codes for CASSLRDRGSNTEAFF.

This clonotype was counted at least ten times. V and J are TRBV7-2 and TRBJ2-3, with a weak D call TRBD2 (6 bases). The germline V and J ends were trimmed by 5 bases and 3 bases, with 9 bases remaining between them. Germline V CDR1 and CDR2: SGHTA, FQGNSA. CDR3 length: 13 amino acids. The CDR3 nucleotides read TGTGCCAGCAGCCCGGGAGCTACAGATACGCAGTATTTT. Translating it yields CASSPGATDTQYF. The variable domain in full, completed from reference TRBV7-2 and TRBJ2-3, reads GAGVSQSPSNKVTEKGKDVELRCDPISGHTALYWYRQSLGQGLEFLIYFQGNSAPDKSGLPSDRFSAERTGGSVSTLTIQRTQQEDSAVYLCASSPGATDTQYFGPGTRLTVL.

This clonotype was recorded at least ten times. This chain joins TRBV20-1 and TRBJ2-4, with D tentatively TRBD2 (6 bases). CDR1 DFQATT and CDR2 SNEGSKA come from the germline V gene (reference sequence). The V and J ends lost 3 bases and 0 bases respectively, with 15 bases between them. The CDR3 is made up of 16 amino acids. CDR3 loop: CSARGGFELAKNIQYF. CDR3 bases: TGCAGTGCTAGGGGGGGTTTCGAGCTAGCCAAAAACATTCAGTACTTC.

This clonotype showed up many times. The genes are TRBV10-2 and TRBJ2-1, with TRBD1 matching over 7 bases. The V gene's germline CDR1 is WSHSY and CDR2 SAAADI. With 3 bases clipped from V and 4 bases from J, the junction kept 9 bases outside the gene matches. The CDR3 extends over 16 amino acids. The DNA for the CDR3 is TGCGCCAGCAGTGACCCCGACAGGGTCCCTTACAATGAGCAGTTCTTC. It specifies CASSDPDRVPYNEQFF.

This clonotype has only a few counts. The genes are TRBV20-1 and TRBJ1-4; perhaps TRBD1 as D (6 bases). V dropped 3 bases and J dropped 0 bases, with 8 bases sitting between them. This CDR3 region has 14 residues. The germline CDR1 and CDR2 sequences are DFQATT and SNEGSKA (reference sequence). The CDR3 is CSARGTPTNEKLFF. The CDR3 coding sequence is TGCAGTGCTAGGGGGACACCAACTAATGAAAAACTGTTTTTT.

This clonotype was counted ten times or more. The rearrangement links TRBV2 to TRBJ2-3; no clear D. From germline, CDR1 is SNHLY and CDR2 FYNNEI. This CDR3 comprises 13 residues. V was clipped by 10 bases and J by 0 bases, with 11 bases between them. The CDR3 nucleotides read TGTGCCACCACAGAATCTAGCACAGATACGCAGTATTTT. This sequence encodes CATTESSTDTQYF.

Only a few counts were recorded for this clonotype. This CDR3 reads CASSLTSFAGELFF. Written as DNA, the CDR3 is TGTGCCAGCAGCTTAACTAGTTTTGCCGGGGAGCTGTTTTTT. The rearrangement joins TRBV11-2 to TRBJ2-2, with a possible D match to TRBD2 (5 bases). The germline gives CDR1 SGHAT, CDR2 FQNNGV. The length of the CDR3 is 14 residues. Trimming removed 2 bases from V and 6 bases from J, with 10 bases in between.

This clonotype was seen more than once but under ten times. The V call is TRBV12-3 or TRBV12-4, the J call TRBJ1-1; D is undetermined. V lost 6 bases to trimming and J lost 2 bases, with 4 bases between them. This CDR3 has 11 amino acids. DNA for the CDR3: TGTGCCAGCAGGCTAAACACTGAAGCTTTCTTT. Translating it yields CASRLNTEAFF.